Shown below are 28 T cell receptor beta chains from a single sample sequenced in a study of regulatory T cells in long-lasting Graves disease. Time point described: persistent/refractory GD, antithyroid drugs over 5 years with positive TRAb. TCR sequences were obtained from RNA taken from PBMCs. Construction of the TCR beta libraries employed iRepertoire HTBI primers in conjunction with Arm-PCR of CDR3 regions. TCRdb used MiXCR to reprocess the multiplex PCR reads, holding one entry per CDR3 protein. The sample has 430,000 or so distinct CDR3 sequences, around 20% seen once; the top ten hold approximately 15%. This material consisted of peripheral blood mononuclear cells (PBMCs), taken when the disease was refractory, from a patient treated with antithyroid drugs. These receptor sequences come from a female donor with Graves disease.

This clonotype was seen a single time. Since the CDR3 does not end with the conserved phenylalanine or tryptophan, this likely comes from a read error. This chain links TRBV12-3 or TRBV12-4 with TRBJ2-7; unclear D gene. Trimming stripped 5 bases from V and 3 bases from J, with 11 bases between. The CDR3 runs to 13 residues. CDR3 nucleotides: TGTGCCAGCAGTGGCGGATCTTACTACGAGCAGTACCTC. Its translation is CASSGGSYYEQYL.

About this clonotype: Possible read error: a much larger clone is one base away. The chain recombines TRBV28 with TRBJ2-5; TRBD1 matches 9 bases. The CDR3 contains 18 residues. Per the germline V gene, CDR1 is MDHEN and CDR2 is SYDVKM. J lost 4 bases, V lost 8 bases, and 20 bases had no gene match. CDR3 protein: CASGMGQGLGAGVETQYF. The CDR3 nucleotides read TGTGCCAGCGGTATGGGACAGGGTTTGGGGGCGGGAGTAGAGACCCAGTACTTC.

The chain carries TRBV6-1 and TRBJ2-7, with D perhaps assigned TRBD1 or TRBD2 (5 bases each). CDR1 and CDR2 from the germline V gene are MNHNS and SASEGT. The CDR3 covers 14 residues. V was cut by 5 bases and J by 5 bases, with 16 bases left in between. CDR3 amino acids: CASSTEERGDEQYF. Here the CDR3 DNA reads TGTGCCAGCAGTACCGAGGAAAGAGGGGACGAGCAGTACTTC.

V and J are TRBV28 and TRBJ2-7; 8 nucleotides match TRBD1. The CDR3 is 15 amino acids. Germline V CDR1 and CDR2: MDHEN, SYDVKM. Trimming took 3 bases from V and 5 from J; bases not matched to a gene: 9. DNA of the CDR3: TGTGCCAGCAGTTTTTTCGGACAGGGTGTCGACGAGCAGTACTTC. As protein: CASSFFGQGVDEQYF.

This clonotype has ten or more counts. The V gene is TRBV6-1, the J gene TRBJ1-6; a possible D gene is TRBD1 (5 bases). The CDR3 has 14 amino acids. V lost 4 bases to trimming and J lost 7 bases, with 11 bases between them. Germline assignment: CDR1 MNHNS and CDR2 SASEGT. CDR3 sequence: CASSAQGDNSPLHF. CDR3 bases: TGTGCCAGCAGTGCGCAGGGAGACAATTCACCCCTCCACTTT.

This clonotype was seen ten or more times. The chain combines TRBV28 with TRBJ1-2, with TRBD1 matching over 9 bases. With V trimmed by 5 bases and J by 0 bases, 4 bases remained unmatched. This CDR3 region has 15 residues. The V gene's germline CDR1 is MDHEN and CDR2 SYDVKM. The CDR3 spells CASSERDRANYGYTF. The CDR3 DNA reads TGTGCCAGCAGTGAGCGGGACAGGGCTAACTATGGCTACACCTTC.

This clonotype has at least ten counts. The gene calls are TRBV28 and TRBJ2-7; 9 bases agree with TRBD1. Germline CDR1 MDHEN, CDR2 SYDVKM. V gave up 5 bases and J gave up 6 bases; unmatched junction bases: 8. This CDR3 is 14 amino acids long. DNA of the CDR3: TGTGCCAGCAGTCCCGGGACAGGGTACCGCGAGCAGTACTTC. Its protein product is CASSPGTGYREQYF. Together with reference TRBV28 and TRBJ2-7, the CDR3 gives the full variable domain: DVKVTQSSRYLVKRTGEKVFLECVQDMDHENMFWYRQDPGLGLRLIYFSYDVKMKEKGDIPEGYSVSREKKERFSLILESASTNQTSMYLCASSPGTGYREQYFGPGTRLTVT.

At least ten counts were recorded for this clonotype. The chain is built from TRBV5-1 and TRBJ2-5; 7 nucleotides match TRBD2. This CDR3 comprises 15 residues. Germline V gene data show CDR1 as SGHRS and CDR2 as YFSETQ. V was clipped by 0 bases and J by 4 bases; unmatched bases: 6. This CDR3 is CASSLGLAPGETQYF. The CDR3 nucleotides are TGCGCCAGCAGCTTGGGACTAGCACCTGGAGAGACCCAGTACTTC.

Remarks on this clonotype: Compared with germline, one end of the junction differs, possibly owing to a read error. The rearrangement joins TRBV19 to TRBJ1-1; the D is unclear. The CDR3 is made up of 13 amino acids. Germline V CDR1 and CDR2: LNHDA, SQIVND (reference sequence). The CDR3 loop reads CASSITGNTEALF. DNA of the CDR3: TGTGCCAGTAGTATTACGGGGAACACTGAAGCTCTCTTT.

In this sample, this clonotype turned up many times. The V gene is TRBV28, the J gene TRBJ1-1; no clear D gene. V lost 2 bases to trimming and J lost 0 bases, with 10 bases between them. Germline values: CDR1 MDHEN, CDR2 SYDVKM. CDR3 length equals 15 residues. CDR3 amino acids: CASSLKWRLNTEAFF. Here the CDR3 DNA reads TGTGCCAGCAGTTTAAAGTGGCGGCTGAACACTGAAGCTTTCTTT.

The chain carries TRBV6-2 or TRBV6-3 and TRBJ1-1; D not resolved. Per germline, CDR1 MNHEY and CDR2 SVGEGT. This CDR3 contains 15 residues. V was cut by 4 bases and J by 0 bases, with 12 bases left in between. The CDR3 coding sequence is TGTGCCAGCAGTTCGGCAGGCGGCATGAACACTGAAGCTTTCTTT. This codes for CASSSAGGMNTEAFF.

The chain recombines TRBV15 with TRBJ2-7, with 7 positions matching TRBD1. The CDR3 has 13 residues. After removal of 4 bases from V and 3 bases from J, the junction contained 3 bases not matched to a gene. CDR1 and CDR2 (germline): LNHNV, YYDKDF (reference sequence). The CDR3 here is CATSTGTDYEQYF. The CDR3 DNA is TGTGCCACCAGCACTGGGACAGACTACGAGCAGTACTTC.

The V call is TRBV5-1, the J call TRBJ1-3; no clear D. V was trimmed by 3 bases and J by 0 bases, leaving 7 bases between them. The germline V gene has CDR1 SGHRS and CDR2 YFSETQ. This CDR3 comprises 14 residues. The chain's CDR3 is CASSSGISGNTIYF. The CDR3, as DNA: TGCGCCAGCAGCTCCGGAATCTCTGGAAACACCATATATTTT.

This clonotype was detected ten times or more. The rearrangement joins TRBV29-1 to TRBJ1-4; the D gene is possibly TRBD1 (5 bases). Per the germline V gene, CDR1 is SQVTM and CDR2 is ANQGSEA. The CDR3 is 13 amino acids. With 1 base removed from V and 8 bases from J, the gap between germline ends came to 11 bases. The CDR3 loop is CSVEGGAGEKLFF. CDR3 in DNA: TGCAGCGTTGAAGGGGGCGCCGGGGAAAAACTGTTTTTT.

The chain carries TRBV5-1 and TRBJ1-1; D unresolved. V was clipped by 4 bases and J by 1 base, with 20 bases between them. Germline loops: CDR1 SGHRS, CDR2 YFSETQ. The CDR3 is made up of 17 amino acids. The CDR3 DNA sequence: TGCGCCAGCAGCCGATTTTCTCTAAAAGAGAGGAACACTGAAGCTTTCTTT. Protein: CASSRFSLKERNTEAFF.

This clonotype has a count of ten or more. The rearrangement uses TRBV12-3 or TRBV12-4 and TRBJ2-2, with D hard to call. CDR3 length: 16 residues. Trimming pared 4 bases from V and 0 bases from J, leaving 12 bases between. The CDR3 DNA reads TGTGCCAGCAGTTCTCTTACTGGAGCGAACACCGGGGAGCTGTTTTTT. It yields the protein CASSSLTGANTGELFF.

This clonotype was seen many times. The rearrangement uses TRBV3-1 and TRBJ2-5; D is perhaps TRBD1 (5 bases). The CDR3 extends over 13 amino acids. V shed 6 bases and J shed 5 bases, with 13 bases lying between them. Germline CDR1 and CDR2: LGHDT and YNNKEL (reference sequence). CDR3 DNA sequence: TGTGCCAGCAGACCATGGGGCCAGGAGACCCAGTACTTC. This sequence encodes CASRPWGQETQYF.

In its sample, this clonotype was seen a few times. This chain joins TRBV14 and TRBJ1-2; D gene ambiguous. Germline CDR1 SGHDN, CDR2 FVKESK. With 0 bases removed from V and 8 bases from J, the gap between germline ends came to 10 bases. The CDR3 runs to 13 residues. In DNA, the CDR3 is TGTGCCAGCAGCCAAGATGCGGCATACGGCTACACCTTC. Its protein product is CASSQDAAYGYTF.

The V call is TRBV7-9, the J call TRBJ1-6; D not resolved. V was shortened by 1 base and J by 9 bases, with 10 bases between the two germline ends. The CDR3 spans 14 residues. Germline CDR1 reads SEHNR; CDR2 reads FQNEAQ (reference sequence). The CDR3 sequence is CASSLERVASPLHF. CDR3 bases: TGTGCCAGCAGCTTAGAGAGGGTAGCTTCACCCCTCCACTTT. The full variable domain, completed using reference TRBV7-9 and TRBJ1-6, is DTGVSQNPRHKITKRGQNVTFRCDPISEHNRLYWYRQTLGQGPEFLTYFQNEAQLEKSRLLSDRFSAERPKGSFSTLEIQRTEQGDSAMYLCASSLERVASPLHFGNGTRLTVT.

In this sample, this clonotype turned up a few times. The chain carries TRBV4-2 and TRBJ2-5; the D is unclear. Germline CDR1 reads LGHNA; CDR2 reads YNFKEQ. The CDR3 has 14 residues. V lost 6 bases and J 0 bases, leaving 11 bases between the germline ends. This chain's CDR3 is CASSHPRDQETQYF. Written as DNA, the CDR3 is TGTGCCAGCAGTCATCCCCGGGACCAAGAGACCCAGTACTTC.

V gene TRBV5-1 combines with J gene TRBJ2-2, with TRBD2 as a possible D gene (6 bases). The CDR3 is 16 amino acids. V lost 2 bases to trimming and J lost 4 bases, with 15 bases between them. Germline CDR1 and CDR2: SGHRS and YFSETQ. The CDR3 nucleotides are TGCGCCAGCAGCTTATCAGGGACTGGGGGCACCGGGGAGCTGTTTTTT. Its translation: CASSLSGTGGTGELFF. The entire variable domain, with the rest obtained from reference TRBV5-1 and TRBJ2-2, is as follows: KAGVTQTPRYLIKTRGQQVTLSCSPISGHRSVSWYQQTPGQGLQFLFEYFSETQRNKGNFPGRFSGRQFSNSRSEMNVSTLELGDSALYLCASSLSGTGGTGELFFGEGSRLTVL.

V is TRBV18 and J is TRBJ2-2; 8 nucleotides agree with TRBD1. There are 14 residues in the CDR3. Germline trimming cut 3 bases from V and 7 bases from J; bases unmatched to any gene: 4. The germline CDR1 and CDR2 sequences are KGHSH and LQKENI. In nucleotides, the CDR3 is TGTGCCAGCTCACCGGACAGGGACAGCGGGGAGCTGTTTTTT. Translated: CASSPDRDSGELFF.

This clonotype showed up just a few times. The chain recombines TRBV25-1 with TRBJ1-2, with D tentatively TRBD1 (5 bases). The CDR3 is made up of 15 amino acids. Trimming pared 0 bases from V and 2 bases from J, leaving 10 bases between. CDR1 is MGHDK, CDR2 SYGVNS, per germline. This CDR3 is CASSEYFEGNYGYTF. In DNA form, the CDR3 reads TGTGCCAGCAGTGAATATTTCGAGGGGAACTATGGCTACACCTTC.

This clonotype was observed at least ten times. The gene calls are TRBV2 and TRBJ2-5; the D gene is possibly TRBD2 (7 bases). CDR3 length equals 17 residues. Germline V gene data show CDR1 as SNHLY and CDR2 as FYNNEI. Trimming removed 1 base at V and 1 base at J, with 16 bases between. The CDR3: CASSEGVGGVGQETQYF. The CDR3, as DNA: TGTGCCAGCAGTGAAGGGGTAGGGGGGGTCGGCCAAGAGACCCAGTACTTC.

This clonotype came up many times. The chain employs TRBV28 and TRBJ1-2, with D possibly being TRBD1 (6 bases). The CDR3 spans 12 residues. The germline CDR1 and CDR2 sequences are MDHEN and SYDVKM. The V end was cut by 8 bases, the J end by 3 bases, with 10 bases between. The DNA for the CDR3 is TGTGCCAGCCGGGACACCCACTATGGCTACACCTTC. This gives the protein CASRDTHYGYTF.

The V and J genes are TRBV29-1 and TRBJ2-7; the match to TRBD2 covers 14 bases. Germline lookup yields CDR1 SQVTM and CDR2 ANQGSEA. The ends lost 8 bases at V and 0 bases at J; junction bases unmatched: 12. The CDR3 consists of 17 residues. The CDR3 region has the DNA TGCAGCCCGAGTCCGACTAGCGGGGGGGAGAACTCCTACGAGCAGTACTTC. It is translated as CSPSPTSGGENSYEQYF.

This clonotype was seen only a few times. The chain links TRBV27 to TRBJ2-7; possible D gene TRBD1, 6 bases. This CDR3 region has 14 residues. V was pared by 4 bases and J by 6 bases, with 16 bases between. Germline V lookup: CDR1 MNHEY, CDR2 SMNVEV (reference sequence). The CDR3 reads CASSSTGTIGEQYF. The CDR3 nucleotides read TGTGCCAGCAGTTCTACCGGGACAATAGGCGAGCAGTACTTC.

The table lists this clonotype with many counts. The V gene is TRBV6-2 or TRBV6-3, the J gene TRBJ2-7, with D possibly called TRBD1 or TRBD2 (5 bases each). CDR1 is MNHEY and CDR2 is SVGEGT in the germline V gene. The V end lost 0 bases, the J end lost 6 bases, and 15 bases lay between the germline ends. The CDR3 loop spans 15 amino acids. CDR3 nucleotides: TGTGCCAGCAGTTACTCGAGGGGAGCCGGGTTCGAGCAGTACTTC. Protein product: CASSYSRGAGFEQYF.